Each of the 4 T cell receptor beta chains below was sequenced from the same sample in a study of CD8 T cells in Susac syndrome (dated by TCRdb to between 2018 and 2021). Library preparation was by the immunoSEQ multiplex PCR assay. RNA was extracted using the RNeasy kit, and roughly 0.45 to 1 ug of the RNA was reverse transcribed with random hexamers. The raw public data were reprocessed by TCRdb itself: fastp quality trimming at Q25, MiXCR clonotype calling, in-frame beta chains only. Merged by CDR3 protein, the rows form single entries marked with the most common genes and DNA. Present in this sample are 120,000 to 150,000 distinct CDR3 sequences, about 94% of which were seen just once. The biggest ten clones account for approximately 0.3% of the sample. The sample comprised CD8+ T cells from PBMCs. All receptors come from a human donor in good health.

This clonotype has just a few counts. V gene TRBV2 combines with J gene TRBJ2-5; a weak D match, TRBD2 (6 bases). Trimming removed 6 bases from V and 2 bases from J, with 7 bases in between. CDR1 and CDR2 from the germline V gene are SNHLY and FYNNEI. This CDR3 has 12 amino acids. CDR3 nucleotide sequence: TGTGCCAGCAGGGGACTGCAAGAGACCCAGTACTTC. It specifies CASRGLQETQYF.

The CDR3 reads CSVEGVDGTYEQYF. The CDR3 region has the DNA TGCAGCGTTGAGGGGGTGGACGGGACCTACGAGCAGTACTTC. This rearrangement joins TRBV29-1 to TRBJ2-7, with D perhaps given as TRBD1 or TRBD2 (5 bases each). Trimming left V 3 bases short and J 2 bases short, with 14 bases between. Germline loops: CDR1 SQVTM, CDR2 ANQGSEA. This CDR3 contains 14 residues.

The gene calls are TRBV9 and TRBJ2-6; D gene unclear. This CDR3 is built from 15 residues. The germline gives CDR1 SGDLS, CDR2 YYNGEE. V gave up 2 bases and J gave up 1 base, with 7 bases separating them. Here the CDR3 reads CASSVWWSGANVLTF. The CDR3 DNA sequence: TGTGCCAGCAGCGTCTGGTGGTCTGGGGCCAACGTCCTGACTTTC.

Note on this clonotype: Mismatch with germline at one junction end may stem from a read error. This sequence joins TRBV15 and TRBJ2-3; TRBD2 might be the D (6 bases). Looked up from germline, CDR1 is LNHNV and CDR2 is YYDKDF (reference sequence). The CDR3 spans 15 residues. The CDR3 DNA reads TGTGCCACCAGCCCCGGAGGGACGAGCAAAGATACGCAGTATTTT. Encoded protein: CATSPGGTSKDTQYF.